Below, 32 T cell receptor beta chains from the same sample are listed, as sequenced in a study of blood T cell repertoires in COVID-19. Method: immunoSEQ multiplex PCR; TCRdb's copy keeps in-frame clones and lacks some. Of approximately 180,000 clones in the sample, about 90% were seen once. The sequenced material came from PBMCs or T cells enriched from blood (not recorded which). The receptors stem from a human donor with acute COVID-19. The donor label of this sample is uncertain.

The chain links TRBV24-1 to TRBJ1-2; maybe TRBD1 (5 bases). V was cut by 4 bases and J by 0 bases, with 17 bases left in between. CDR1 is KGHDR, CDR2 SFDVKD, per germline. CDR3 length equals 17 residues. CDR3 bases: TGTGCCACCAGTGACAATACCGGGACTGGGGCTAACTATGGCTACACCTTC. It yields the protein CATSDNTGTGANYGYTF.

V and J are TRBV2 and TRBJ2-7; no clear D. The CDR3 loop spans 13 amino acids. The V gene lost 6 bases and the J gene lost 4 bases, with 13 bases spanning the gap. Germline CDR1 and CDR2: SNHLY and FYNNEI. CDR3 nucleotide sequence: TGTGCCAGCAGATTCCACTCCCGATACGAGCAGTACTTC. Its protein product is CASRFHSRYEQYF.

The genes are TRBV30 and TRBJ2-3; the D is unclear. V was clipped by 2 bases and J by 2 bases, with 5 bases between them. Germline V gene sequence: CDR1 GTSNPN, CDR2 SVGIG (reference sequence). The CDR3 runs to 12 residues. The CDR3 loop is CAWSPYTDTQYF. Written as DNA, the CDR3 is TGTGCCTGGAGTCCGTACACAGATACGCAGTATTTT.

This clone turned up a few times. The chain carries TRBV9 and TRBJ2-5, with TRBD2 matching 14 bases. The germline V gene encodes CDR1 SGDLS and CDR2 YYNGEE. The junction had 2 bases not matched to a gene; V was cut back by 3 bases and J by 1 base. CDR3 length: 16 amino acids. The CDR3 reads CASSGGLAGGQETQYF. The CDR3 DNA is TGTGCCAGCAGCGGAGGACTAGCGGGGGGCCAAGAGACCCAGTACTTC.

This sequence joins TRBV4-1 and TRBJ1-1; the D is unclear. This CDR3 is built from 17 residues. V was trimmed by 0 bases and J by 1 base, leaving 15 bases between them. CDR1 is MGHRA, CDR2 YSYEKL, per germline. DNA of the CDR3: TGCGCCAGCAGCCAAGATTTAGGGAGGACGGGGAACACTGAAGCTTTCTTT. This translates into CASSQDLGRTGNTEAFF.

The chain carries TRBV11-1 and TRBJ2-7, with D uncertain. Germline CDR1 and CDR2: SGHAT and FQDESV (reference sequence). The V end lost 5 bases, the J end lost 4 bases, and 18 bases lay between the germline ends. This CDR3 has 15 residues. The CDR3 here is CASSPNTGGSYEQYF. CDR3 bases: TGTGCCAGCAGCCCCAACACTGGCGGTTCATACGAGCAGTACTTC.

The chain's CDR3 is CATEVGYNGEQFF. The CDR3 nucleotides read TGTGCCACCGAGGTCGGATACAACGGTGAGCAGTTCTTC. The rearrangement joins TRBV24-1 to TRBJ2-1, with D unclear. This CDR3 has 13 residues. V was pared by 9 bases and J by 9 bases, with 17 bases between. Germline CDR1 KGHDR, CDR2 SFDVKD.

The J gene is TRBJ2-1, the V gene TRBV5-6, with D perhaps TRBD1 (6 bases). The CDR3 sequence is 14 residues long. With 4 bases removed from V and 4 bases from J, the gap between germline ends came to 12 bases. From germline, CDR1 is SGHDT and CDR2 YYEEEE. DNA of the CDR3: TGTGCCAGCAGCATCCCTGACAGGTACAATGAGCAGTTCTTC. Translated: CASSIPDRYNEQFF.

This chain links TRBV3-1 (or the pseudogene TRBV3-2) with TRBJ2-3; TRBD1 aligns across 8 bases. With V trimmed by 4 bases and J by 2 bases, 8 bases remained unmatched. Germline CDR1 LGHDT, CDR2 YNNKEL (reference sequence). The length of the CDR3 is 16 residues. The CDR3: CASSLWRGQATDTQYF. DNA for the CDR3: TGTGCCAGCAGCCTCTGGAGGGGACAGGCCACAGATACGCAGTATTTT.

This chain links TRBV5-6 with TRBJ1-2, with D hard to call. The CDR3 consists of 13 residues. Between the trimmed V and J ends, which lost 1 base and 4 bases, there was a span of 8 bases. Germline values: CDR1 SGHDT, CDR2 YYEEEE. DNA of the CDR3: TGTGCCAGCAGCTTGCGGGAAAGCTATGGCTACACCTTC. Its protein is CASSLRESYGYTF.

This clone has more than one count but fewer than ten. The chain combines TRBV7-9 with TRBJ2-7; 10 bases are shared with TRBD1. The length of the CDR3 is 17 residues. In germline, CDR1 is SEHNR, CDR2 FQNEAQ (reference sequence). Trimming at V came to 2 bases and at J to 1 base, leaving 8 bases not matched to a gene. The DNA for the CDR3 is TGTGCCAGCAGCTTATCGGGACAGGGGATTTGGTCCTACGAGCAGTACTTC. Translation: CASSLSGQGIWSYEQYF.

The rearrangement links TRBV9 to TRBJ1-2; 7 positions agree with TRBD1. Germline V gene sequence: CDR1 SGDLS, CDR2 YYNGEE. Losses at the gene ends were 2 bases for V and 8 bases for J; bases not matched to a gene: 9. The CDR3 loop spans 14 amino acids. CDR3 loop: CASSVKTGSDGYTF. As DNA, the CDR3 is TGTGCCAGCAGCGTCAAGACAGGGTCGGACGGCTACACCTTC.

V is TRBV10-3 and J is TRBJ1-2; tentative D call: TRBD1 (6 bases). CDR1 is ENHRY and CDR2 is SYGVKD in the germline V gene. The CDR3 runs to 14 residues. Trimming shortened V by 2 bases and J by 8 bases, and 15 bases separated the two germline ends. The CDR3 here is CAISEATGQGGYTF. The CDR3 coding sequence is TGTGCCATCAGTGAGGCAACAGGTCAGGGGGGCTACACCTTC.

The V call is TRBV5-5, the J call TRBJ1-6; 8 positions match TRBD1. The CDR3 loop spans 17 amino acids. V lost 1 base to trimming and J lost 8 bases; unmatched junction nucleotides: 11. CDR1 is SGHKS, CDR2 YYEKEE, per germline (reference sequence). The CDR3 here is CASSLSVLGQADSPLHF. CDR3 coding DNA: TGTGCCAGCAGCTTGTCTGTTTTGGGACAGGCGGATTCACCCCTCCACTTT. Combining the CDR3 with reference TRBV5-5 and TRBJ1-6 gives the whole variable domain DAGVTQSPTHLIKTRGQQVTLRCSPISGHKSVSWYQQVLGQGPQFIFQYYEKEERGRGNFPDRFSARQFPNYSSELNVNALLLGDSALYLCASSLSVLGQADSPLHFGNGTRLTVT.

The chain joins TRBV29-1 to TRBJ2-7; 7 bases align to TRBD2. Germline V lookup: CDR1 SQVTM, CDR2 ANQGSEA. CDR3 length: 12 amino acids. J lost 6 bases, V lost 8 bases, and 10 bases had no gene match. The CDR3 coding sequence is TGCAGCTTCCGGGGAGGGCGCTTCGAGCAGTACTTC. Translation: CSFRGGRFEQYF.

This chain connects TRBV5-5 to TRBJ1-3; 9 bases line up with TRBD1. The V and J ends lost 3 bases and 5 bases, in that order; junction bases with no gene match: 3. Germline lookup yields CDR1 SGHKS and CDR2 YYEKEE (reference sequence). The length of the CDR3 is 14 residues. CDR3 DNA: TGTGCCAGCAGCTCCGGACAGGGGAGAAACACCATATATTTT. This gives the protein CASSSGQGRNTIYF.

This chain joins TRBV19 and TRBJ1-6, with D unresolved. This CDR3 has 15 amino acids. Trimming took off 1 base at V and 2 bases at J, with 6 bases between the two ends. Germline CDR1 LNHDA, CDR2 SQIVND (reference sequence). CDR3: CASSIGRTYNSPLHF. The CDR3 nucleotides are TGTGCCAGTAGTATAGGGAGAACCTATAATTCACCCCTCCACTTT. Combining the CDR3 with reference TRBV19 and TRBJ1-6 gives the whole variable domain DGGITQSPKYLFRKEGQNVTLSCEQNLNHDAMYWYRQDPGQGLRLIYYSQIVNDFQKGDIAEGYSVSREKKESFPLTVTSAQKNPTAFYLCASSIGRTYNSPLHFGNGTRLTVT.

J is TRBJ2-7 and V is TRBV19, with 11 bases identical to TRBD2. The junction had 18 bases not matched to a gene; V was cut back by 5 bases and J by 9 bases. Germline lookup yields CDR1 LNHDA and CDR2 SQIVND (reference sequence). The length of the CDR3 is 17 residues. Here the CDR3 reads CASSSRGLAEGFWRQYF. The CDR3, as DNA: TGTGCCAGTAGTTCCAGGGGACTAGCGGAGGGCTTCTGGCGGCAGTACTTC.

The V call is TRBV25-1, the J call TRBJ2-1; a weak D match, TRBD1 (6 bases). The germline V gene encodes CDR1 MGHDK and CDR2 SYGVNS. The length of the CDR3 is 12 residues. Trimming stripped 6 bases from V and 10 bases from J, with 13 bases between. For the CDR3, the DNA is TGTGCCAGCAGAGGGGACAACCTAGAGCAGTTCTTC. Encoded protein: CASRGDNLEQFF.

This chain connects TRBV5-4 to TRBJ1-1, with D possibly matching TRBD1 (6 bases). This CDR3 spans 13 amino acids. Germline assignment: CDR1 SGHNT and CDR2 YYREEE (reference sequence). V lost 3 bases, J lost 10 bases, and 16 bases lay in between. The CDR3 loop is CASSYALGGPAFF. CDR3 nucleotide sequence: TGTGCCAGCAGCTATGCTCTTGGGGGCCCAGCTTTCTTT.

This clone was seen just once. This chain joins TRBV4-2 and TRBJ2-7; a weak D match, TRBD1 (6 bases). Germline V CDR1 and CDR2: LGHNA, YNFKEQ. The CDR3 totals 17 residues. V lost 1 base and J lost 2, with 18 bases in between. CDR3 in amino acids: CASSQADGVRGPYEQYF. The CDR3 DNA reads as TGTGCCAGCAGCCAAGCCGATGGAGTCAGGGGTCCCTACGAGCAGTACTTC.

The chain joins TRBV4-2 to TRBJ2-3; 7 bases are shared with TRBD2. After removal of 0 bases from V and 4 bases from J, the junction contained 13 bases not matched to a gene. CDR1 LGHNA and CDR2 YNFKEQ come from the germline V gene. The CDR3 covers 18 residues. The CDR3 bases are TGTGCCAGCAGCCAAGATACCTTCGGGGGGTATGAGGCAGATACGCAGTATTTT. The encoded protein is CASSQDTFGGYEADTQYF.

This chain links TRBV7-9 with TRBJ2-7; TRBD1 agrees at 7 bases. The V gene end was trimmed by 5 bases and the J gene end by 2 bases; junction bases not matched to a gene: 6. The CDR3 consists of 14 residues. Germline V lookup: CDR1 SEHNR, CDR2 FQNEAQ (reference sequence). The CDR3 loop is CASSTPGQTYEQYF. The CDR3 nucleotides read TGTGCCAGCAGCACCCCGGGACAGACCTACGAGCAGTACTTC.

The chain recombines TRBV18 with TRBJ1-2, with 10 nucleotides matching TRBD1. Losses at the gene ends were 3 bases for V and 6 bases for J; bases not matched to a gene: 10. Germline V lookup: CDR1 KGHSH, CDR2 LQKENI. The CDR3 has 16 amino acids. This CDR3 is CASSPGTGALRDGYTF. Written as DNA, the CDR3 is TGTGCCAGCTCACCGGGGACAGGGGCCCTCCGGGATGGCTACACCTTC.

The CDR3 nucleotides are TGTGCCTGGAGCACAGGGGGCGCCGGAAACACCATATATTTT. It yields the protein CAWSTGGAGNTIYF. The V call is TRBV30, the J call TRBJ1-3, with 9 nucleotides matching TRBD1. The CDR3 totals 14 residues. The germline V gene encodes CDR1 GTSNPN and CDR2 SVGIG (reference sequence). The J segment lost 4 bases and the V segment lost 3 bases, leaving 4 bases of the junction unmatched.

The chain joins TRBV9 to TRBJ1-6; TRBD1 aligns across 8 bases. The J segment lost 10 bases and the V segment lost 4 bases, leaving 10 bases of the junction unmatched. The germline CDR1 and CDR2 sequences are SGDLS and YYNGEE. The CDR3 loop spans 15 amino acids. The CDR3 reads CASSPTTGERSPLHF. As DNA, the CDR3 is TGTGCCAGCAGCCCCACGACAGGGGAAAGATCACCCCTCCACTTT.

CDR3 coding DNA: TGTGCCAGCTCACCAACAGGGTTGGAGACCCAGTACTTC. Its translation is CASSPTGLETQYF. The rearrangement joins TRBV18 to TRBJ2-5; tentative D call: TRBD1 (6 bases). This CDR3 has 13 amino acids. The germline gives CDR1 KGHSH, CDR2 LQKENI. V gave up 2 bases and J gave up 5 bases, with 9 bases separating them.

The chain is built from TRBV9 and TRBJ1-2; the D gene is possibly TRBD1 (6 bases). The V gene lost 0 bases and the J gene lost 8 bases, with 14 bases spanning the gap. The germline V gene has CDR1 SGDLS and CDR2 YYNGEE. This CDR3 is built from 14 residues. CDR3 DNA sequence: TGTGCCAGCAGCGTAGGTCTGCAGGGGCCGGGCTACACCTTC. Translated, it gives CASSVGLQGPGYTF.

This clone was observed a single time. The chain recombines TRBV5-1 with TRBJ1-4; TRBD1 matches at 9 bases. Germline V gives CDR1 SGHRS, CDR2 YFSETQ. This CDR3 spans 16 amino acids. The J segment lost 8 bases and the V segment lost 0 bases, leaving 8 bases of the junction unmatched. The CDR3 reads CASSLVTGGQGEKLFF. CDR3 DNA: TGCGCCAGCAGCTTGGTTACAGGGGGCCAAGGGGAAAAACTGTTTTTT.

V gene TRBV7-8 combines with J gene TRBJ2-7, with 9 bases lining up with TRBD2. The CDR3 runs 15 residues. Trimming cost V 6 bases and J 1 base; bases outside gene matches: 7. Per the germline V gene, CDR1 is SGHVS and CDR2 is FQNEAQ. CDR3 coding DNA: TGTGCCAGCAGTCCTAGCGGGGTCCCTTCCTACGAGCAGTACTTC. The encoded protein is CASSPSGVPSYEQYF.

The rearrangement joins TRBV19 to TRBJ1-1, with no clear D. Looked up from germline, CDR1 is LNHDA and CDR2 is SQIVND (reference sequence). CDR3 size: 13 residues. V was pared by 5 bases and J by 4 bases, with 11 bases between. The CDR3 DNA sequence: TGTGCCAGTAGTGATTACCGGGGCACTGAAGCTTTCTTT. Translation: CASSDYRGTEAFF. The full variable domain, rest sourced from reference TRBV19 and TRBJ1-1, is DGGITQSPKYLFRKEGQNVTLSCEQNLNHDAMYWYRQDPGQGLRLIYYSQIVNDFQKGDIAEGYSVSREKKESFPLTVTSAQKNPTAFYLCASSDYRGTEAFFGQGTRLTVV.

The chain couples TRBV6-5 to TRBJ2-6; D is ambiguous. Germline CDR1 and CDR2: MNHEY and SVGAGI. The CDR3 runs to 15 residues. Trimming stripped 0 bases from V and 0 bases from J, with 3 bases between. DNA of the CDR3: TGTGCCAGCAGTTACTCCAACTCTGGGGCCAACGTCCTGACTTTC. It specifies CASSYSNSGANVLTF.